This T cell receptor (beta chain) was found in a study of T cell responses to AZD1222 COVID-19 vaccine (TCRdb year 2021). About the study as a whole: AZD1222 recipients with second doses at about 4 weeks or about 12 weeks were pooled, because spike-specific TCR depth and breadth did not differ between schedules. A total of 233 trial participants underwent TCR sequencing, of whom nearly 210 received two doses of AZD1222 and about 25 received two doses of the MenACWY control vaccine. Trial participants were enrolled by age into 18-55, 56-69 and 70-plus year subgroups, with roughly 150, 30 and 60 TCR-sequenced participants respectively.

Interpreted using the paper, the time point label stands for: baseline before first vaccination. Vaccinee samples came from UK trials COV001 and COV002, including a single-blind randomized controlled phase 2/3 trial of AZD1222 (ChAdOx1 nCoV-19) in healthy adults. For TCRbeta chain sequencing, PBMC samples were collected from trial participants at day 0 and at day 28 after the second dose. The paper's findings and limits, for the study overall: Because no day 14 peak-response samples were available, repertoires were characterized only after the peak T cell response. The 56-69-year group was small, and its depth increase did not reach significance, likely because of low power. Participants were mostly white British, with more females than males. The authors suggested clonal diversity may have been underestimated. A significant rise in spike-specific TCR breadth and depth was observed after two AZD1222 doses relative to day 0 and relative to MenACWY recipients. Vaccine-associated CD4 TCRs spanned the whole spike protein, with dominant responses in regions 160-218 and 743-854. Conclusions about previously exposed vaccinees were limited because only 5 or 6 AZD1222 recipients were SARS-CoV-2 seropositive at baseline. Reportedly, almost half of the unique spike-specific TCRs recognized epitopes lying outside the regions that are mutated in the B.1.351 and B.1.1.7 variants.

Unmatched junction bases come to 8, with V trimmed by 3 bases and J by 4 bases. The CDR3 spans 15 residues, from the cysteine through the phenylalanine. Just the 45-base CDR3 DNA is kept, in frame starting at base 1. CDR1 and CDR2 are read off the germline V gene (reference sequence) as LNHNV and YYDKDF. On this clone: Its recognized antigen is unknown. No much larger clone is present one base from it, and per-base qualities are unavailable.

The CDR3 regions of human TCRbeta chains were subjected to immunosequencing. Turning to the authors' computational methods: TCRs in the repertoires were matched against a reference library of SARS-CoV-2-specific TCRs that had been generated with the MIRA antigen-specificity platform. Breadth was defined as the fraction of unique TCRs that were SARS-CoV-2-associated. Depth was defined as the fraction of total T cells that were SARS-CoV-2-associated. Using the MIRA data, each spike-specific TCR was assigned both to the spike region to which the TCR was reactive and to a CD4 or CD8 class. Log10-transformed breadth and depth values were compared by one-way ANOVA with Sidak's multiple comparisons tests. TCRdb re-hosts the immuneACCESS table, in-frame sequences only. Its copies lack some clones; in the studies checked, an unresolved V gene accounts for under half of them, and the cause for the rest is not known. V, J and clone size are those of that table, while D and trimming were read from the DNA. The sample yields 100,000 to 150,000 clones; about 88% were counted once. Together, the top ten hold more than 3.5% of the sample.

The starting material was peripheral blood, obtained on day 0 of AZD1222 vaccination. The receptor comes from an adult in good health. The receptor chain draws on TRBV15 and TRBJ2-7, and TRBD2 aligns with 8 junction nucleotides. The nucleotide sequence reads TGTGCCACCAGCAGTGTGTCCGGGAGGGCTTACGAGCAGTACTTC. Translated, it gives CATSSVSGRAYEQYF.